These T cell receptor beta chains were read from a single sample in a study of blood T cell repertoires in COVID-19. Sequenced by immunoSEQ multiplex PCR; TCRdb stores in-frame clones only, minus some. The sample shows about 200,000 clones, about 88% of them seen only once. Specimen: peripheral blood. All receptors come from a man in his forties with acute or convalescent COVID-19. Each CDR3 is given with its conserved first and last residue. D genes are given only for firm matches. Clone size is not always given. Where it is, it says once, few, many or a class for expanded clones.

D gene: .; J gene: TRBJ2-2; clone size: .; V gene: TRBV10-1; CDR3 protein: CASSVRNTGELFF; CDR3 DNA: TGCGCCAGCAGTGTTAGGAACACCGGGGAGCTGTTTTTT
D gene: .; J gene: TRBJ1-2; clone size: .; V gene: TRBV5-1; CDR3 protein: CASSRADNYGYTF; CDR3 DNA: TGCGCCAGCAGCCGAGCCGATAACTATGGCTACACCTTC
D gene: .; J gene: TRBJ2-7; clone size: .; V gene: TRBV27; CDR3 protein: CASSFAREYEQYF; CDR3 DNA: TGTGCCAGCAGTTTTGCGAGGGAATACGAGCAGTACTTC
D gene: TRBD2; J gene: TRBJ2-5; clone size: .; V gene: TRBV6-2/TRBV6-3; CDR3 protein: CASSPTTSGRGRETQYF; CDR3 DNA: TGTGCCAGCAGTCCAACCACTAGCGGGAGAGGGAGAGAGACCCAGTACTTC
D gene: .; J gene: TRBJ1-3; clone size: .; V gene: TRBV4-2; CDR3 protein: CASSQDLASTNTIYF; CDR3 DNA: TGTGCCAGCAGCCAAGATCTCGCGTCCACGAACACCATATATTTT
D gene: .; J gene: TRBJ2-3; clone size: .; V gene: TRBV2; CDR3 protein: CASSDRLVTDTQYF; CDR3 DNA: TGTGCCAGCAGTGACCGGTTGGTGACAGATACGCAGTATTTT
D gene: TRBD1; J gene: TRBJ1-5; clone size: .; V gene: TRBV30; CDR3 protein: CAWTLKGAGGNQPQHF; CDR3 DNA: TGTGCCTGGACCCTCAAGGGGGCTGGGGGCAATCAGCCCCAGCATTTT
D gene: TRBD1; J gene: TRBJ1-3; clone size: .; V gene: TRBV18; CDR3 protein: CASSPQRTGPGVDTIYF; CDR3 DNA: TGTGCCAGCTCACCACAGCGGACAGGACCCGGCGTAGACACCATATATTTT
D gene: .; J gene: TRBJ2-1; clone size: once; V gene: TRBV6-2/TRBV6-3; CDR3 protein: CASSFVGGRDNEQFF; CDR3 DNA: TGTGCCAGCAGCTTCGTCGGGGGGCGCGACAATGAGCAGTTCTTC
D gene: .; J gene: TRBJ2-5; clone size: .; V gene: TRBV2; CDR3 protein: CASLRVGETQYF; CDR3 DNA: TGTGCCAGCCTCAGGGTTGGGGAGACCCAGTACTTC
D gene: .; J gene: TRBJ1-1; clone size: .; V gene: TRBV18; CDR3 protein: CASSPARTGTGGLGEAFF; CDR3 DNA: TGTGCCAGCTCTCCAGCTCGAACCGGGACTGGGGGGTTAGGTGAAGCTTTCTTT
D gene: .; J gene: TRBJ1-1; clone size: .; V gene: TRBV5-4; CDR3 protein: CASSLTGSSAEAFF; CDR3 DNA: TGTGCCAGCAGCTTGACAGGGTCAAGCGCTGAAGCTTTCTTT
D gene: TRBD1; J gene: TRBJ1-2; clone size: .; V gene: TRBV15; CDR3 protein: CATSRSTGAGDYGYTF; CDR3 DNA: TGTGCCACCAGCAGATCTACAGGGGCCGGGGACTATGGCTACACCTTC
D gene: TRBD1; J gene: TRBJ2-7; clone size: .; V gene: TRBV23-1; CDR3 protein: CASSQFCCKQGRFYEQYF; CDR3 DNA: TGCGCCAGCAGTCAATTTTGTTGTAAACAGGGGCGATTCTACGAGCAGTACTTC
D gene: .; J gene: TRBJ2-3; clone size: .; V gene: TRBV6-5; CDR3 protein: CASKRDSTDTQYF; CDR3 DNA: TGTGCCAGCAAACGGGATTCCACAGATACGCAGTATTTT
D gene: TRBD1; J gene: TRBJ1-2; clone size: .; V gene: TRBV4-1; CDR3 protein: CASSLPRTGGTGGYTF; CDR3 DNA: TGCGCCAGCAGCCTACCTAGGACAGGGGGCACGGGGGGCTACACCTTC
D gene: TRBD1; J gene: TRBJ1-1; clone size: .; V gene: TRBV7-9; CDR3 protein: CASSMGQVTEAFF; CDR3 DNA: TGTGCCAGCAGTATGGGACAGGTCACTGAAGCTTTCTTT
D gene: .; J gene: TRBJ2-3; clone size: .; V gene: TRBV7-9; CDR3 protein: CASSVEDSSGVQDTQYF; CDR3 DNA: TGTGCCAGCAGCGTGGAGGACAGTTCAGGGGTCCAGGATACGCAGTATTTT
D gene: .; J gene: TRBJ2-1; clone size: once; V gene: TRBV14; CDR3 protein: CASSQDMSIGAPRFNEQFF; CDR3 DNA: TGTGCCAGCAGCCAAGATATGAGTATAGGGGCCCCTCGGTTTAATGAGCAGTTCTTC
D gene: .; J gene: TRBJ1-2; clone size: .; V gene: TRBV6-6; CDR3 protein: CASSTEDGYTF; CDR3 DNA: TGTGCCAGCAGCACCGAGGATGGCTACACCTTC
D gene: .; J gene: TRBJ1-1; clone size: once; V gene: TRBV19; CDR3 protein: CASITKDRNTEAFF; CDR3 DNA: TGTGCCAGTATCACAAAGGACAGGAACACTGAAGCTTTCTTT
D gene: .; J gene: TRBJ2-3; clone size: .; V gene: TRBV5-1; CDR3 protein: CASSVLHTQYF; CDR3 DNA: TGCGCCAGCAGCGTCCTTCATACGCAGTATTTT